The 15 T cell receptor beta chains below come from one sample, sequenced in a study of blood T cell repertoires in COVID-19. Here immunoSEQ multiplex PCR was the method, and the copy in TCRdb shows in-frame clones only, minus some. The data hold approximately 74,000 clones, with more than 75% observed a single time. The sequenced material came from peripheral blood. The receptors here all came from a human donor in a cohort sampled during active COVID-19.

This sequence joins TRBV5-6 and TRBJ1-5; 7 nucleotides line up with TRBD1. Per the germline V gene, CDR1 is SGHDT and CDR2 is YYEEEE. The CDR3 has 15 amino acids. V was pared by 0 bases and J by 7 bases, with 7 bases of the junction left unmatched. The CDR3 sequence is CASSLGVQGPQPQHF. CDR3 nucleotide sequence: TGTGCCAGCAGCTTGGGGGTACAGGGGCCCCAGCCCCAGCATTTT.

This clone was detected only a few times. The chain has TRBV25-1 and TRBJ2-7, with D possibly being TRBD2 (6 bases). The germline V gene encodes CDR1 MGHDK and CDR2 SYGVNS. The CDR3 is 15 residues long. V shed 2 bases and J shed 1 base, with 12 bases lying between them. The CDR3, as DNA: TGTGCCAGCAGTGAAGGGGGGTTGGGTTCCTACGAGCAGTACTTC. This codes for CASSEGGLGSYEQYF.

This clone appeared once. The rearrangement links TRBV5-1 to TRBJ2-7, with 8 bases lining up with TRBD1. Germline CDR1 and CDR2: SGHRS and YFSETQ. V lost 2 bases to trimming and J lost 3 bases; unmatched junction nucleotides: 7. This CDR3 comprises 15 residues. This CDR3 reads CASSLDSGGLYEQYF. CDR3 DNA sequence: TGCGCCAGCAGCTTAGATTCAGGGGGCCTCTACGAGCAGTACTTC. Based on the CDR3 plus reference TRBV5-1 and TRBJ2-7, the full variable domain is KAGVTQTPRYLIKTRGQQVTLSCSPISGHRSVSWYQQTPGQGLQFLFEYFSETQRNKGNFPGRFSGRQFSNSRSEMNVSTLELGDSALYLCASSLDSGGLYEQYFGPGTRLTVT.

The V gene is TRBV15, the J gene TRBJ2-7; maybe TRBD2 (5 bases). The germline V gene encodes CDR1 LNHNV and CDR2 YYDKDF (reference sequence). Trimming pared 6 bases from V and 0 bases from J, leaving 9 bases between. CDR3 length: 13 residues. CDR3 sequence (DNA): TGTGCCACCAGGCAGGACTCCTCCTACGAGCAGTACTTC. Protein sequence: CATRQDSSYEQYF.

J is TRBJ1-4 and V is TRBV6-5; the D is unclear. V lost 1 base and J lost 8, with 5 bases in between. The length of the CDR3 is 12 residues. CDR1 and CDR2 (germline): MNHEY, SVGAGI. The CDR3 DNA reads as TGTGCCAGCAGTTACTGGGCCGAAAAACTGTTTTTT. This gives the protein CASSYWAEKLFF.

This clone was seen just once. V usage is TRBV19 and J usage is TRBJ2-4, with 8 bases that match TRBD1. The CDR3 spans 19 residues. V shed 5 bases, J shed 3 bases, and the junction held 18 bases outside the gene matches. Germline loops: CDR1 LNHDA, CDR2 SQIVND (reference sequence). The CDR3, as DNA: TGTGCCAGTAGTTACACAGGGGGAATTATTCTTTCGGGCAAAAACATTCAGTACTTC. Protein: CASSYTGGIILSGKNIQYF.

The CDR3 is CASNPDRGAGANVLTF. In nucleotides, the CDR3 is TGTGCCAGTAACCCAGACAGGGGCGCTGGGGCCAACGTCCTGACTTTC. This chain joins TRBV19 and TRBJ2-6, with 8 nucleotides matching TRBD1. Germline trimming cut 7 bases from V and 2 bases from J; bases unmatched to any gene: 7. The germline CDR1 and CDR2 sequences are LNHDA and SQIVND (reference sequence). The CDR3 covers 16 residues.

In its sample, this clone was seen a few times. The V gene is TRBV5-4, the J gene TRBJ2-7, with TRBD1 identical over 7 bases. CDR1 and CDR2 from the germline V gene are SGHNT and YYREEE (reference sequence). J gave up 3 bases and V 4 bases, and 7 bases lay outside the gene matches. The CDR3 extends over 14 amino acids. The CDR3 spells CASSRGQLLYEQYF. The DNA of the CDR3 is TGTGCCAGCAGCAGGGGACAGTTACTCTACGAGCAGTACTTC.

This CDR3 reads CATRETGGTGELFF. DNA for the CDR3: TGTGCCACCCGGGAGACAGGGGGGACCGGGGAGCTGTTTTTT. The V and J genes are TRBV24-1 and TRBJ2-2; 9 nucleotides line up with TRBD1. V shed 9 bases and J 5 bases; nucleotides not matched to a gene: 6. CDR3 size: 14 residues. Germline CDR1 and CDR2: KGHDR and SFDVKD.

This chain joins TRBV5-8 and TRBJ2-1; tentatively, D is TRBD1 (5 bases). Germline assignment: CDR1 SGHTS and CDR2 YDEGEE. The CDR3 consists of 16 residues. Trimming removed 5 bases at V and 6 bases at J, with 21 bases between. CDR3 loop: CASRPQQAHFSNEQFF. In DNA form, the CDR3 reads TGTGCCAGCAGGCCTCAACAGGCCCACTTTAGCAATGAGCAGTTCTTC.

The chain has TRBV3-1 (or the pseudogene TRBV3-2) and TRBJ2-3; no clear D. Per germline, CDR1 LGHDT and CDR2 YNNKEL (reference sequence). The V and J ends lost 6 bases and 1 base respectively, with 11 bases between them. The CDR3 runs 14 residues. The chain's CDR3 is CASSSNPGTDTQYF. In nucleotides, the CDR3 is TGTGCCAGCAGTAGCAACCCGGGCACAGATACGCAGTATTTT.

J is TRBJ2-2 and V is TRBV13; D call uncertain. Trimming cost V 5 bases and J 6 bases, with 4 bases left between them. Germline V lookup: CDR1 PRHDT, CDR2 FYEKMQ (reference sequence). The CDR3 consists of 11 residues. Here the CDR3 DNA reads TGTGCCAGCAGCCTCCCCGGGGAGCTGTTTTTT. As protein: CASSLPGELFF.

The gene calls are TRBV7-2 and TRBJ2-2; 9 bases are shared with TRBD2. Germline CDR1 is SGHTA and CDR2 is FQGNSA. Trimming cost V 3 bases and J 4 bases; bases outside gene matches: 6. The CDR3 runs 16 residues. The DNA for the CDR3 is TGTGCCAGCAGCTTTAGACTAGCGGAGACCACCGGGGAGCTGTTTTTT. Its translation is CASSFRLAETTGELFF.

This clone came up a few times. The chain links TRBV21-1 to TRBJ1-6; the table's D call TRBD1 went unverified against the DNA. TRBV21-1 is termed a pseudogene. There are 13 residues in the CDR3. The CDR3 sequence: CASSGQGDSPLHF. CDR3 DNA sequence: TGTGCCAGCAGCGGACAGGGGGATTCACCCCTCCACTTT.

The chain couples TRBV5-4 to TRBJ2-2; a weak D match, TRBD1 (5 bases). V was shortened by 2 bases and J by 4 bases, with 12 bases between the two germline ends. Looked up from germline, CDR1 is SGHNT and CDR2 is YYREEE (reference sequence). The CDR3 runs 15 residues. The DNA of the CDR3 is TGTGCCAGCAGCTTAGGCAGGGTCCCCACCGGGGAGCTGTTTTTT. Encoded protein: CASSLGRVPTGELFF. The whole variable domain, filled in from reference TRBV5-4 and TRBJ2-2, reads ETGVTQSPTHLIKTRGQQVTLRCSSQSGHNTVSWYQQALGQGPQFIFQYYREEENGRGNFPPRFSGLQFPNYSSELNVNALELDDSALYLCASSLGRVPTGELFFGEGSRLTVL.